This TCR beta chain was identified in a study of T-cell memory formation after mild COVID-19. About the study: The two donors had largely donor-specific TCR clusters.

With regard to this clonotype: The antigen is undetermined.

5'RACE with constant-segment primers built TCRalpha and TCRbeta cDNA libraries with UMIs. TCRdb analysed the 5' RACE reads with MiXCR anew, one entry per CDR3 protein. The sample gives about 110,000 distinct CDR3 sequences, 18% of which show up once; around 5.5% is in the top ten. V gave up 1 base and J gave up 2 bases, with 20 bases separating them. The CDR3 has 18 amino acids. The germline gives CDR1 SGHRS, CDR2 YFSETQ. Overall study results and limits: The main location of contracting CD4+ clones was CM and EM, and that of contracting CD8+ clones was EMRA. Proof of SARS-CoV-2 specificity was absent for the second-wave clones that crested on day 37.

The chain carries TRBV5-1 and TRBJ2-3, with D tentatively TRBD1 or TRBD2 (5 bases each). The source is a young man who had mild COVID-19 (a few samples of this study predate the infection). Cell type and time point are not known. The specimen sequenced was PBMCs or a T cell subset sorted from them (not recorded which). CDR3 sequence: CASSLSGARQGITDTQYF. Here the CDR3 DNA reads TGCGCCAGCAGCTTGAGCGGTGCGCGGCAGGGAATCACAGATACGCAGTATTTT.